The sequence of this T cell receptor beta chain was determined in a study of early T cells in non-severe SARS-CoV-2 infection. About the research overall: Unsorted whole-blood RNA was sequenced in bulk, leaving chains unpaired. Overall study findings and caveats: Missing private and CD4 specificities, VDJdb matching favored anti-spike CD8 responses.

As part of library construction, unique molecular identifiers were attached to individual cDNA molecules. TCRdb passed the 5' RACE reads through MiXCR, listing each CDR3 protein once. This table has about 77,000 distinct CDR3 sequences, more than 9% appearing once. The CDR3 sequence is 15 residues long. Per the germline V gene, CDR1 is DFQATT and CDR2 is SNEGSKA (reference sequence). In regard to this clonotype: Its specificity is unknown. One end of the junction does not line up with germline, which may come from a read error.

This TCR came from an adult who was a healthcare worker with PCR-confirmed SARS-CoV-2 infection or an uninfected control (not recorded which). The source material was whole blood. The rearrangement links TRBV20-1 to TRBJ1-5; weak D call: TRBD1 (5 bases). CDR3 in amino acids: CSARRPGLDNHPQHF. DNA for the CDR3: TGCAGTGCTAGAAGGCCGGGACTCGACAATCACCCCCAGCATTTT.